One and the same sample provided the 11 T cell receptor beta chains below, sequenced in a study of metastatic and nonmetastatic thyroid tumors. Through MiXCR, TCRdb re-clonotyped the PCR reads. The table has about 16,000 clones, approximately 27% seen once. No treatment had been given to any patient before thyroid surgery. The sequencing sample was made of tumor tissue. The receptor set was obtained from a female donor with papillary thyroid cancer or a benign thyroid nodule (not recorded which). Some clones in this sample may be carry-over from other donors' samples.

In this sample, this clone is medium-sized. This sequence joins TRBV24-1 and TRBJ2-5; 8 nucleotides line up with TRBD1. V lost 3 bases to trimming and J lost 6 bases; unmatched junction nucleotides: 5. Germline lookup yields CDR1 KGHDR and CDR2 SFDVKD. CDR3 length: 14 amino acids. CDR3 loop: CATSDDDRGKTQYF. The CDR3 coding sequence is TGTGCCACCAGTGATGATGACAGGGGAAAGACCCAGTACTTC.

The chain links TRBV20-1 to TRBJ2-1, with 8 bases matching TRBD2. The CDR3 is made up of 14 amino acids. V gave up 2 bases and J gave up 8 bases; unmatched junction bases: 8. Germline V gene lookup returns CDR1 DFQATT and CDR2 SNEGSKA (reference sequence). This CDR3 is CSARPGLGGDEQFF. CDR3 sequence (DNA): TGCAGTGCTAGACCGGGACTAGGTGGCGATGAGCAGTTCTTC.

In this sample, this clone turned up many times. This CDR3 reads CASSDKGGNEAFF. In DNA, the CDR3 is TGTGCCAGCAGTGACAAGGGGGGTAATGAAGCTTTCTTT. This chain connects TRBV6-1 to TRBJ1-1, with D perhaps matching TRBD1 (6 bases). The germline gives CDR1 MNHNS, CDR2 SASEGT. V gave up 3 bases and J gave up 7 bases, with 12 bases separating them. The CDR3 length is 13 residues.

This clone was counted many times. The V call is TRBV11-2, the J call TRBJ2-7, with D unclear. V was shortened by 2 bases and J by 8 bases, with 16 bases between the two germline ends. Germline CDR1 SGHAT, CDR2 FQNNGV. The CDR3 runs 14 residues. CDR3 sequence: CASSLRRTALKQYF. The CDR3 bases are TGTGCCAGCAGCTTACGGAGAACGGCCTTGAAGCAGTACTTC.

At least ten counts were recorded for this clone. Distinct nucleotide sequences in the sample also encode this CDR3. The V and J genes are TRBV20-1 and TRBJ1-1; D might be TRBD1 (6 bases). The CDR3 contains 12 residues. Looked up from germline, CDR1 is DFQATT and CDR2 is SNEGSKA (reference sequence). V was clipped by 6 bases and J by 11 bases, with 19 bases between them. For the CDR3, the DNA is TGCAGTGCCGCGGAGGGGGACTCTGGCGCTTTCTTT. Translating it yields CSAAEGDSGAFF.

This clone appeared a few times. This chain uses TRBV6-1 with TRBJ2-7; no definite D call. CDR1 and CDR2 (germline): MNHNS, SASEGT. V dropped 7 bases and J dropped 2 bases, with 12 bases sitting between them. This CDR3 spans 13 amino acids. The DNA of the CDR3 is TGTGCCAGCAACCGCGGCAGCCCCTACGAGCAGTACTTC. Translating it yields CASNRGSPYEQYF.

This clone was seen repeatedly, ten times or more. This chain connects TRBV5-5 to TRBJ2-1; tentative D call: TRBD2 (5 bases). Trimming took off 0 bases at V and 5 bases at J, with 9 bases between the two ends. Germline CDR1 reads SGHKS; CDR2 reads YYEKEE (reference sequence). The length of the CDR3 is 14 residues. The CDR3 loop reads CASSLAPGDNEQFF. CDR3 DNA sequence: TGTGCCAGCAGCTTGGCCCCCGGGGACAATGAGCAGTTCTTC. Full variable domain (rest looked up from reference TRBV5-5 and TRBJ2-1): DAGVTQSPTHLIKTRGQQVTLRCSPISGHKSVSWYQQVLGQGPQFIFQYYEKEERGRGNFPDRFSARQFPNYSSELNVNALLLGDSALYLCASSLAPGDNEQFFGPGTRLTVL.

This clone was seen ten or more times. The rearrangement uses TRBV7-3 and TRBJ2-1, with D tentatively TRBD2 (6 bases). The CDR3 loop spans 12 amino acids. Germline V CDR1 and CDR2: SGHTA, FQGTGA. Deletions cut 3 bases from V and 6 bases from J, with 6 bases between. The chain's CDR3 is CASSFSGNEQFF. As DNA, the CDR3 is TGTGCCAGCAGCTTTAGCGGCAATGAGCAGTTCTTC.

The sample holds many counts of this clone. This chain connects TRBV5-6 to TRBJ2-3; no clear D. The CDR3 is made up of 14 amino acids. The germline gives CDR1 SGHDT, CDR2 YYEEEE. The V gene lost 4 bases and the J gene lost 3 bases, with 12 bases spanning the gap. For the CDR3, the DNA is TGTGCCAGCAGCACCGCATCAGGAACAGATACGCAGTATTTT. Residues: CASSTASGTDTQYF.

The V call is TRBV7-8, the J call TRBJ1-5; weak D call: TRBD1 (6 bases). The V end lost 5 bases, the J end lost 3 bases, and 17 bases lay between the germline ends. Germline V gives CDR1 SGHVS, CDR2 FQNEAQ. The CDR3 covers 16 residues. The CDR3 reads CASSPRTDSSNQPQHF. Here the CDR3 DNA reads TGTGCCAGCAGCCCGAGGACAGATAGTTCCAATCAGCCCCAGCATTTT.

The chain carries TRBV11-3 and TRBJ2-7; TRBD1 aligns across 8 bases. This CDR3 comprises 15 residues. In germline, CDR1 is SGHNT, CDR2 YENEEA. The junction had 6 bases not matched to a gene; V was cut back by 5 bases and J by 0 bases. The CDR3 is CASSVGRGPSYEQYF. The CDR3 DNA reads as TGTGCCAGCAGCGTCGGCAGGGGGCCCTCCTACGAGCAGTACTTC.